This TCR beta chain was profiled in a study of post-analysis software for immune sequencing data. About the study: Recorded subtypes: relapsing-remitting, secondary progressive, progressive-relapsing; some patients unannotated.

The sample holds a few counts of this clonotype. Its antigen is undetermined. The J segment lost 3 bases and the V segment lost 0 bases, leaving 4 bases of the junction unmatched. CDR3 length equals 15 residues. The germline V gene encodes CDR1 SGDLS and CDR2 YYNGEE. Overall study results and limits: Relative to controls, patients had about 5 TRBV segments at higher frequency, with TRBV5-6, TRBV5-1 and TRBV20-1 among these. With F measure, samples from one preparation batch clustered together strongly. When compared against controls, multiple sclerosis patients showed significantly lower normalized Chao1 diversity.

Sequencing libraries made from TCR beta cDNA carried unique molecular identifiers. Input populations of roughly 0.85 to 11 million T cells gave rise to approximately 500,000 cDNA molecules. TCRdb recomputed calls from the PCR reads with MiXCR, one row per CDR3 protein. The table records 820,000 or so distinct CDR3 sequences, under 70% of them present only once. V and J are TRBV9 and TRBJ1-2; 8 nucleotides line up with TRBD1. This TCR came from a girl aged 10 to 17 with multiple sclerosis. The sequenced sample was blood. The CDR3 nucleotides are TGTGCCAGCAGCGTAGACGCGGACAGGGACTATGGCTACACCTTC. The encoded protein is CASSVDADRDYGYTF.